This entry features one TCR beta chain sequence. Its antigen is still unknown. The germline V gene has CDR1 SGHRS and CDR2 YFSETQ. Trimming stripped 0 bases from V and 3 bases from J, with 13 bases between. CDR3 size: 15 residues. Assay used: immunoSEQ multiplex PCR; TCRdb lists only in-frame clones, some missing. The table lists 52,000 or so clones, about 81% of them singletons. The data derive from a study of a mutant IDH1 vaccine in newly diagnosed glioma. Study in general: Vaccines were begun 4-6 weeks after radiotherapy alone, or with temozolomide cycles. An approximately 62% male, 37.5% female split and a mean age of 40.4 years characterized treated patients.

This sample's time point: week 23, last vaccination. It was 300 ug of mutant IDH1 20-mer peptide that made up each vaccine dose, given with topical imiquimod. Astrocytomas that were new, WHO grade 3 or 4, IDH1-mutant and ATRX-lost were present in the donors. Study observations and caveats: Patients mounted vaccine-induced immune responses in roughly 93% of cases.

The TCR comes from a woman aged 40 to 50 with glioma. Some clones in this sample may be carry-over from other donors' samples. The sequencing here drew on PBMCs, taken from a glioma patient whose treatment included an IDH1 peptide vaccine. The V gene is TRBV5-1, the J gene TRBJ2-7; weak D call: TRBD2 (6 bases). The CDR3 loop is CASSLGAGSLYEQYF. CDR3 DNA: TGCGCCAGCAGCTTGGGGGCGGGGTCGCTCTACGAGCAGTACTTC.